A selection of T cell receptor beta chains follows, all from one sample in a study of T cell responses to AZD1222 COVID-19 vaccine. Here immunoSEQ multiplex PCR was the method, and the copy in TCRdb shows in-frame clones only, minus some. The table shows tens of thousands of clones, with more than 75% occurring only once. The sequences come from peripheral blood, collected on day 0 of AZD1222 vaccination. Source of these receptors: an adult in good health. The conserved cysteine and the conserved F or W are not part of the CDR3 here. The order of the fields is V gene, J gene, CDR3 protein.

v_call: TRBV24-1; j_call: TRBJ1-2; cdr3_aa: ATSDYGRSYGYT
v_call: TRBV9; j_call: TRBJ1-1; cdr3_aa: ASSAFDPIGGAF
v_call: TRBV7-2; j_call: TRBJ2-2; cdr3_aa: ASSLYGTGELF
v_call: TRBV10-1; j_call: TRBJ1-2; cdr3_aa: ASSEGRDYPNYGYT
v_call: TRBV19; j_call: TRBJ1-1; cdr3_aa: ASNGRGGRRMNTEAF
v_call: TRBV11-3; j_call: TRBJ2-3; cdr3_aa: ASSLVVADLDTQY
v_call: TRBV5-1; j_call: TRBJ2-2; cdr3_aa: ASSLVDGNTGELF
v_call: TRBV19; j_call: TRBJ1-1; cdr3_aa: AVQTQTYTEAF
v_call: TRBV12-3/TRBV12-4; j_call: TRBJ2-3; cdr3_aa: ASSPPGDTQY
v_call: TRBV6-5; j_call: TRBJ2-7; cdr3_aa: ASRGLAGHYEQY
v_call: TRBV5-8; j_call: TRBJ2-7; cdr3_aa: ASSFLLVREQY
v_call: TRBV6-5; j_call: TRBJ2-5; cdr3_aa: ASNRGETQY
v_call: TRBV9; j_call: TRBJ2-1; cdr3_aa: ASSATNGGGYNEQF
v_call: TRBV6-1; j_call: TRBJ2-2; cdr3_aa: ASSDTTGQATNTGELF
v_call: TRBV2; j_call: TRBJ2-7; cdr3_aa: ASTGSAYEQY
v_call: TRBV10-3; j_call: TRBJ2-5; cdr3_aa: AIREGLAGGSETQY
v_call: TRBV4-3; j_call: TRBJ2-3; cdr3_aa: ASSQGTNGGQGSTDTQY
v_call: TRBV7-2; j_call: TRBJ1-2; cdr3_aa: ASRMGLGYT
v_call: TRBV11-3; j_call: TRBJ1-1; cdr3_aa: ASSSDGRGGVTEAF
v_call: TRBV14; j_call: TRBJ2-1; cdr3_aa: ASSHGGGPGNEQF
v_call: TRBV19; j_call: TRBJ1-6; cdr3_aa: ASRTGTGNSPLH
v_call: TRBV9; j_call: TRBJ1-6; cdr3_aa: ASSPRGRQENSPLH
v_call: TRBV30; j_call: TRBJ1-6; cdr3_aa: AWSVRFRDNNSPLH
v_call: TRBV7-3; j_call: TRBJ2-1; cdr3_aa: ASNPGTGLGNEQF
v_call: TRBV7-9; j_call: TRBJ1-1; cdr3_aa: ASSSKTPTEAF
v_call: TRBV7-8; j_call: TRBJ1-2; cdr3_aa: ASSPAAANYGYT
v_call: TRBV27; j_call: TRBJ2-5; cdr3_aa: ASSLPGTAGTQY
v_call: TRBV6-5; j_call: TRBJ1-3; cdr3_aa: ASRAGTASGNTIY
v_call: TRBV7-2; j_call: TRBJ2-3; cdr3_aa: ASSSIAGDVYTQY
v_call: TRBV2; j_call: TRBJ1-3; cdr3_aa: ASLQDRSGNTIY
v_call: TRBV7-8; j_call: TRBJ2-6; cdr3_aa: ASSPLSGANVLT
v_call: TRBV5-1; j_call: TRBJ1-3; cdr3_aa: ASSFPQGGNTIY
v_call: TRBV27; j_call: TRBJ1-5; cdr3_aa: ASASANQPQH
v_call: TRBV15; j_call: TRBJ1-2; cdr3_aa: ATSRDQQGTT
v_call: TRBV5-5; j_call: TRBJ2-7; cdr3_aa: ASSLLYIGTSAHYEQY
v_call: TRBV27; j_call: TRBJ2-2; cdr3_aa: ASSLKGGTGELF
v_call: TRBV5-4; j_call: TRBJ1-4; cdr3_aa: ASSLASGQGREKLF
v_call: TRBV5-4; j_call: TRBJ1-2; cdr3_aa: ASTIDPGQGVYGYT
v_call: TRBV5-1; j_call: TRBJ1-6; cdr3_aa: ASSLGTRGGNSPLH
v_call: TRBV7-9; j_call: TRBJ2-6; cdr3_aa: ASRFGTAFSGANVLT
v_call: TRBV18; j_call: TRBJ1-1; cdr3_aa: ASSLDRGITEAF
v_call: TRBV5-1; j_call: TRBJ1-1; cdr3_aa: ASYRGVGGTEAF
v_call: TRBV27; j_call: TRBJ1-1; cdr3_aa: ASSFLAGGPVGAF
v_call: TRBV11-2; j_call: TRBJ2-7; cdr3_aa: ASRTSGTYEQY
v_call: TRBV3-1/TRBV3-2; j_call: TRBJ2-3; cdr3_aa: ASSQRDYSDTQY
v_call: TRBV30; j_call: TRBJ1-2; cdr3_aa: AWMIPTANYGYT
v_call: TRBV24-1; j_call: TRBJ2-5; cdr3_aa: ATGGGSDKQETQY
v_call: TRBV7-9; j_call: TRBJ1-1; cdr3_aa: ASRPEAF
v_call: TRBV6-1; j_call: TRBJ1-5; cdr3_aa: ASSESPTPDQPQH
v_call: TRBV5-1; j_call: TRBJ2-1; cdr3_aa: ASSPDSNEQF
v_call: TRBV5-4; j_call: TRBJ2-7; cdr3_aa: ASSGRGRGSYEQY
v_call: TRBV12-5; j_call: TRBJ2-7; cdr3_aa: ASGLVLQGISEQY
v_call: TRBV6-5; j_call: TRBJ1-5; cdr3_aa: ASSYRGQGGEPQH
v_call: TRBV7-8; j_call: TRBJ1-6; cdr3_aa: ASSPGANSPLH
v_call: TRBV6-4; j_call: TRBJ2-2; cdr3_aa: ASSDSTDTGELF
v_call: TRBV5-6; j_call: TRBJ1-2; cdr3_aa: ASSSYRGQGYT
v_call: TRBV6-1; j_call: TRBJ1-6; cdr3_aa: ASSEDKGLNSPLH